The 29 T cell receptor beta chains listed next were all sequenced from one sample in a study of blood T cell repertoires in COVID-19. Sequencing used immunoSEQ multiplex PCR; TCRdb keeps in-frame clones, though not all of them. The sample has some 240,000 clones; 65% to 85% are singletons. Sequences were obtained from peripheral blood. The receptors shown here come from a middle-aged woman who had recovered from COVID-19.

The gene calls are TRBV4-2 and TRBJ1-2; D is undetermined. From germline, CDR1 is LGHNA and CDR2 YNFKEQ. The CDR3 totals 14 residues. V lost 0 bases and J 5 bases, leaving 10 bases between the germline ends. CDR3: CASSQDLWEYGYTF. The CDR3 DNA is TGTGCCAGCAGCCAAGATCTTTGGGAGTATGGCTACACCTTC.

The rearrangement uses TRBV7-8 and TRBJ2-7; 8 bases fit TRBD2. J was trimmed by 6 bases and V by 2 bases; bases with no gene match: 9. Germline V gives CDR1 SGHVS, CDR2 FQNEAQ. This CDR3 is built from 15 residues. CDR3 in amino acids: CASSLSPREGSEQYF. CDR3 DNA sequence: TGTGCCAGCAGCTTAAGCCCCCGGGAGGGCAGCGAGCAGTACTTC.

Only one count was recorded for this clone. The genes are TRBV6-5 and TRBJ2-3, with 11 bases lining up with TRBD2. With 5 bases clipped from V and 6 bases from J, the junction kept 4 bases outside the gene matches. The CDR3 consists of 14 residues. Germline lookup yields CDR1 MNHEY and CDR2 SVGAGI. This CDR3 is CASSLAGGRDTQYF. Here the CDR3 DNA reads TGTGCCAGCAGTCTAGCGGGGGGCCGGGATACGCAGTATTTT.

This clone was detected only once. V gene TRBV29-1 combines with J gene TRBJ1-1; 8 bases align to TRBD1. Looked up from germline, CDR1 is SQVTM and CDR2 is ANQGSEA. The CDR3 sequence is 12 residues long. Trimming took 5 bases from V and 4 from J; bases not matched to a gene: 3. CDR3 sequence: CSVQGAITEAFF. The CDR3, as DNA: TGCAGCGTTCAGGGGGCGATCACTGAAGCTTTCTTT.

A single count supports this clone. The chain is built from TRBV5-4 and TRBJ2-5; no clear D gene. The CDR3 is made up of 13 amino acids. CDR1 is SGHNT, CDR2 YYREEE, per germline (reference sequence). V was trimmed by 5 bases and J by 5 bases, leaving 13 bases between them. The chain's CDR3 is CASRLIADETQYF. CDR3 nucleotide sequence: TGTGCCAGCAGATTAATAGCCGACGAGACCCAGTACTTC.

The chain couples TRBV7-9 to TRBJ2-1, with 9 positions matching TRBD1. This CDR3 comprises 16 residues. Unmatched junction bases numbered 6, after V lost 4 bases and J lost 2 bases. The germline gives CDR1 SEHNR, CDR2 FQNEAQ (reference sequence). DNA of the CDR3: TGTGCCAGCAGCTACTACAGGGGGCTGACCTACAATGAGCAGTTCTTC. It specifies CASSYYRGLTYNEQFF. The whole variable domain, filled in from reference TRBV7-9 and TRBJ2-1, reads DTGVSQNPRHKITKRGQNVTFRCDPISEHNRLYWYRQTLGQGPEFLTYFQNEAQLEKSRLLSDRFSAERPKGSFSTLEIQRTEQGDSAMYLCASSYYRGLTYNEQFFGPGTRLTVL.

The chain couples TRBV4-1 to TRBJ1-2, with 7 bases lining up with TRBD1. The V segment lost 3 bases and the J segment 7 bases; nucleotides outside the gene matches: 5. The germline CDR1 and CDR2 sequences are MGHRA and YSYEKL. The CDR3 is 13 amino acids. The CDR3, as DNA: TGCGCCAGCAGCCACACAGGGGCTGTTGGCTACACCTTC. Its translation: CASSHTGAVGYTF.

The V gene is TRBV4-2, the J gene TRBJ2-2, with 9 nucleotides matching TRBD2. Per germline, CDR1 LGHNA and CDR2 YNFKEQ. V lost 3 bases to trimming and J lost 3 bases; unmatched junction nucleotides: 5. This CDR3 has 16 amino acids. In nucleotides, the CDR3 is TGTGCCAGCAGCCATGGGCGGGGGGGCGACACCGGGGAGCTGTTTTTT. It is translated as CASSHGRGGDTGELFF.

In DNA form, the CDR3 reads TGTGCCAGCAGTACACAGAACACTGAAGCTTTCTTT. Its protein product is CASSTQNTEAFF. The gene calls are TRBV2 and TRBJ1-1; D is undetermined. Looked up from germline, CDR1 is SNHLY and CDR2 is FYNNEI. V was shortened by 5 bases and J by 1 base, with 5 bases between the two germline ends. The CDR3 covers 12 residues.

V gene TRBV4-1 combines with J gene TRBJ2-3; 8 bases fit TRBD1. The junction had 10 bases not matched to a gene; V was cut back by 5 bases and J by 3 bases. The germline CDR1 and CDR2 sequences are MGHRA and YSYEKL. This CDR3 region has 16 residues. As DNA, the CDR3 is TGCGCCAGCAGCGCAAGGGACAGGTCGGGTACAGATACGCAGTATTTT. Protein sequence: CASSARDRSGTDTQYF.

The chain is built from TRBV6-5 and TRBJ2-7; TRBD2 matches 12 bases. The CDR3 contains 15 residues. V lost 6 bases and J lost 5; bases outside the gene matches: 8. From germline, CDR1 is MNHEY and CDR2 SVGAGI. The CDR3 nucleotides are TGTGCCAGCAGCGCATGGACTAGCGGGGCGAACGAGCAGTACTTC. Translating it yields CASSAWTSGANEQYF.

J is TRBJ1-2 and V is TRBV6-1; 7 bases line up with TRBD1. With V trimmed by 2 bases and J by 6 bases, 12 bases remained unmatched. The CDR3 has 16 amino acids. CDR1 is MNHNS, CDR2 SASEGT, per germline. For the CDR3, the DNA is TGTGCCAGCAGTGAACAATTGCTTTCAGGGGGAAATGGCTACACCTTC. It translates to CASSEQLLSGGNGYTF.

The table lists this clone with a count of one. The gene calls are TRBV2 and TRBJ2-7; 9 nucleotides align to TRBD1. The length of the CDR3 is 14 residues. Losses at the gene ends were 5 bases for V and 3 bases for J; bases not matched to a gene: 5. Germline CDR1 and CDR2: SNHLY and FYNNEI. CDR3 nucleotides: TGTGCCAGCAGTAGGGACAGGGCTTACTACGAGCAGTACTTC. Translated: CASSRDRAYYEQYF.

The chain couples TRBV28 to TRBJ1-1, with D possibly TRBD1 on 5 matching bases. V was trimmed by 2 bases and J by 4 bases, leaving 11 bases between them. The CDR3 consists of 14 residues. In germline, CDR1 is MDHEN, CDR2 SYDVKM. The CDR3 loop is CASSLMAGGTEAFF. CDR3 sequence (DNA): TGTGCCAGCAGTTTAATGGCGGGGGGCACTGAAGCTTTCTTT.

The DNA of the CDR3 is TGTGCCAGCAGAACGGCAGGGCTCATGAACACTGAAGCTTTCTTT. Its translation is CASRTAGLMNTEAFF. The genes are TRBV28 and TRBJ1-1; a possible D gene is TRBD1 (5 bases). The CDR3 is 15 residues long. V was trimmed by 6 bases and J by 0 bases, leaving 14 bases between them. Germline-derived CDR1 and CDR2 are MDHEN and SYDVKM.

This chain joins TRBV5-1 and TRBJ2-2, with a tentative D call TRBD2 (5 bases). CDR3 size: 14 residues. V was shortened by 5 bases and J by 2 bases, with 10 bases between the two germline ends. From germline, CDR1 is SGHRS and CDR2 YFSETQ. The CDR3 reads CASRSAVNTGELFF. The CDR3 nucleotides read TGCGCCAGCAGGTCAGCGGTAAACACCGGGGAGCTGTTTTTT.

The V call is TRBV2, the J call TRBJ1-2; D is unresolved. V dropped 6 bases and J dropped 6 bases, with 5 bases sitting between them. Germline CDR1 reads SNHLY; CDR2 reads FYNNEI. This CDR3 has 10 amino acids. The CDR3 bases are TGTGCCAGCAGATTCGATGGCTACACCTTC. Translated, it gives CASRFDGYTF.

This chain uses TRBV4-1 with TRBJ1-1; tentative D call: TRBD1 (6 bases). Germline CDR1 and CDR2: MGHRA and YSYEKL. V was trimmed by 1 base and J by 4 bases, leaving 16 bases between them. The CDR3 totals 16 residues. The CDR3 spells CASSQGQGGGGTEAFF. CDR3 DNA sequence: TGCGCCAGCAGCCAAGGCCAGGGAGGGGGGGGCACTGAAGCTTTCTTT.

The V gene is TRBV19, the J gene TRBJ1-1; no clear D. The germline V and J ends were trimmed by 3 bases and 0 bases, with 11 bases remaining between them. CDR3 size: 15 residues. Germline assignment: CDR1 LNHDA and CDR2 SQIVND (reference sequence). The CDR3 region is CASSIRSTLNTEAFF. In nucleotides, the CDR3 is TGTGCCAGTAGTATCCGGAGTACTTTGAACACTGAAGCTTTCTTT.

This chain uses TRBV21-1 with TRBJ1-1. TRBV21-1 is reported as a pseudogene. The CDR3 consists of 18 residues. The CDR3 protein is CASSTLDFIQRMNTEAFF. Here the CDR3 DNA reads TGTGCCAGCAGCACCCTTGATTTTATCCAGCGGATGAACACTGAAGCTTTCTTT.

J is TRBJ2-5 and V is TRBV13; tentative D call: TRBD2 (6 bases). Germline V gives CDR1 PRHDT, CDR2 FYEKMQ (reference sequence). V shed 6 bases and J shed 2 bases, with 16 bases lying between them. The CDR3 is made up of 15 amino acids. CDR3 DNA sequence: TGTGCCAGCAGAAATTGGAGGGATCGGCAAGAGACCCAGTACTTC. Translation gives CASRNWRDRQETQYF.

V and J are TRBV18 and TRBJ1-6; D unclear. The CDR3 extends over 14 amino acids. V shed 4 bases and J shed 10 bases, with 14 bases lying between them. The germline CDR1 and CDR2 sequences are KGHSH and LQKENI. The CDR3 here is CASSQQPGRSPLHF. The CDR3 nucleotides are TGTGCCAGCTCACAACAGCCCGGGAGATCACCCCTCCACTTT.

This chain uses TRBV28 with TRBJ1-4, with D perhaps TRBD1 (6 bases). CDR1 is MDHEN, CDR2 SYDVKM, per germline. Trimming cost V 3 bases and J 11 bases, with 13 bases left between them. The CDR3 runs 13 residues. DNA of the CDR3: TGTGCCAGCAGTTTTTCGGCAGGGGAGAAACTGTTTTTT. This gives the protein CASSFSAGEKLFF.

The CDR3 sequence: CASSLWTGGPQETQYF. The CDR3 DNA reads as TGCGCCAGCAGCTTGTGGACAGGGGGCCCCCAAGAGACCCAGTACTTC. This chain joins TRBV5-1 and TRBJ2-5; 11 bases line up with TRBD1. Trimming removed 1 base from V and 1 base from J; junction bases left unmatched: 3. The germline gives CDR1 SGHRS, CDR2 YFSETQ. The CDR3 runs 16 residues.

This clone was observed once. The rearrangement links TRBV6-2 or TRBV6-3 to TRBJ1-4; D is uncertain. Germline lookup yields CDR1 MNHEY and CDR2 SVGEGT. Deletions cut 2 bases from V and 8 bases from J, with 15 bases between. The CDR3 is 15 amino acids. CDR3 sequence reads: CASSYGGILSEKLFF. The CDR3 DNA reads TGTGCCAGCAGTTACGGCGGGATACTGAGCGAAAAACTGTTTTTT.

This clone occurred once. The J gene is TRBJ2-2, the V gene TRBV12-3 or TRBV12-4, with 7 bases aligning to TRBD1. Trimming cost V 3 bases and J 6 bases; bases outside gene matches: 1. CDR3 size: 13 residues. Written as DNA, the CDR3 is TGTGCCAGCAGTTTGGGGACAGCCGGGGAGCTGTTTTTT. It codes for CASSLGTAGELFF.

The V and J genes are TRBV19 and TRBJ1-6; 7 nucleotides align to TRBD1. Germline CDR1 and CDR2: LNHDA and SQIVND (reference sequence). This CDR3 has 13 residues. V gave up 6 bases and J gave up 6 bases; unmatched junction bases: 2. The CDR3 protein is CASSKGANSPLHF. CDR3 sequence (DNA): TGTGCCAGTAGCAAGGGGGCTAATTCACCCCTCCACTTT.

The gene calls are TRBV5-1 and TRBJ1-2, with TRBD1 identical over 7 bases. V trimming: 4 bases; J trimming: 8 bases; junction bases outside the gene matches: 11. The CDR3 has 14 amino acids. The germline CDR1 and CDR2 sequences are SGHRS and YFSETQ. The CDR3 here is CASSAGRQGDGYTF. The CDR3 nucleotides read TGCGCCAGCAGCGCGGGCCGGCAGGGGGACGGCTACACCTTC. The full variable domain, completed using reference TRBV5-1 and TRBJ1-2, is KAGVTQTPRYLIKTRGQQVTLSCSPISGHRSVSWYQQTPGQGLQFLFEYFSETQRNKGNFPGRFSGRQFSNSRSEMNVSTLELGDSALYLCASSAGRQGDGYTFGSGTRLTVV.

This rearrangement joins TRBV5-6 to TRBJ2-3, with D perhaps matching TRBD2 (5 bases). This CDR3 has 13 residues. V lost 5 bases and J 7 bases, leaving 14 bases between the germline ends. In germline, CDR1 is SGHDT, CDR2 YYEEEE. For the CDR3, the DNA is TGTGCCAGCAGTATGGGTTCGGGGTATACGCAGTATTTT. Its translation is CASSMGSGYTQYF.